This section outlines one T cell receptor (beta chain) sequence together with its context. How the authors handled the data: Using reference gene primer amplification, nucleated cell counts were estimated. Using immunoSEQ multiplex PCR, the repertoire was profiled, and TCRdb retains in-frame clones only, with some absent. The V and J calls and the clone size are those of that table, but D and trimming were determined from the DNA. Counted here are some 100,000 clones, about 86% occurring once; the ten biggest clones make up approximately 2.4%. This sample is drawn from a study of blood T cell repertoires in COVID-19. Study at large: PBMCs, B-cell-depleted T cells, or T cells were the source of the cDNA or gDNA that made up the material.

CDR1 MNHEY and CDR2 SVGAGI come from the germline V gene. V was shortened by 2 bases and J by 0 bases, with 12 bases between the two germline ends. CDR3 size: 16 residues. Cohort 3 donors were reported recovered after two negative PCRs, clearance, or symptom resolution. This sequence joins TRBV6-5 and TRBJ2-3, with D perhaps matching TRBD2 (6 bases). The clonotype originates from a woman aged 45 to 65 who had recovered from COVID-19. The specimen was PBMCs or T cells enriched from blood (not recorded which). The CDR3 region has the DNA TGTGCCAGCAGTTACGATCTAGCGCGGAGCACAGATACGCAGTATTTT. This translates into CASSYDLARSTDTQYF.